Listed below are T cell receptor beta chains from one sample, sequenced in a study of lymphopenia after photon versus proton radiotherapy. Only in-frame clones appear in the TCRdb table, and some are missing; sequencing was by immunoSEQ multiplex PCR. This sample carries approximately 25,000 clones, about 84% of them seen once, and the ten largest clones take approximately 22%. Sequenced material: peripheral blood, taken from a patient treated with proton-based radiotherapy. Receptors were obtained from a woman aged 70 to 79 with pancreatic cancer. CDR3s leave out the opening cysteine and the closing phenylalanine or tryptophan.

V gene,CDR3 protein
TRBV9,ASSVGTSGMWTDTQY
TRBV4-2,ASSQDYPVGGEQY
TRBV4-2,ASSQGGGPAG
TRBV28,ASSTTGALNTEAF
TRBV7-6,ASRRGGSGANVLT
TRBV4-2,ASSQDYSPSTAGGEETQY
TRBV7-2,ASSVAVGRETQY
TRBV5-1,ASSLPPSDTQY
TRBV29-1,SATSGRGVRY
TRBV30,AWKRWDRGYEQY
TRBV28,ASRRWGQGGYEQY
TRBV7-3,ASSLVVAGGSNEQF
TRBV6-1,ASSASLSDTQY
TRBV7-7,ASSLSQGYEQY
TRBV7-2,ASSSAEHYGYT
TRBV28,ASIPWALTMNTEAF
TRBV25-1,ATSGGNQPQH
TRBV7-2,ASSLDGEGRGYT
TRBV7-9,ASSTPLSGATNNEQF
TRBV10-3,AISLSSDQPQH
TRBV25-1,ASTSTSGNTGELF
TRBV18,ASSQDIAGYT
TRBV19,ASSIRTGTNTGELF
TRBV7-8,ASSPEGQSRNTIY
TRBV5-6,ASSLDSGYEQY
TRBV5-1,ASSWGGLTTYEQY
TRBV4-2,ASSLGVSGEETQY
TRBV4-3,ASSRQGGDTEAF
TRBV19,ASRGGLDSSYNEQF
TRBV10-3,AISEASASYEQY
TRBV6-1,ASSEYFSASSYGYT
TRBV25-1,ASSDPGGRAPYEQY
TRBV11-3,ASSLLFGGPSEQF
TRBV6-5,ASSSAGTGDQPQH
TRBV27,ASSLTPRSNEKLF
TRBV28,ASTAWNEQF
TRBV7-2,ASSRSGPQETQY
TRBV7-2,ASSPRWKGGNTIY
TRBV10-3,AIGYDPGELF
TRBV19,ASSQRISTDTQY
TRBV13,ASTRRGVPDTQY
TRBV27,ASSLLAGNTGELF
TRBV6-6,ASSYTGDEQY
TRBV29-1,SYRRSYNEQF
TRBV28,ASSLLGRESTDTQY
TRBV9,ASSGVGNTEAF
TRBV15,ATTPGSGSYNEQF
TRBV4-3,ASSQDLGTVNEKLF